The 19 T cell receptor beta chains below all came from one sample that was sequenced in a study of cytomegalovirus exposure and HLA in healthy donors. Researchers ran the PCR with 60 Vbeta and 13 Jbeta primers. Sequenced by immunoSEQ multiplex PCR; TCRdb stores in-frame clones only, minus some. The sample lists approximately 110,000 clones, around 80% seen once, with around 5% in the top ten. The material sequenced was PBMCs. The origin of the receptors is a female donor in good health and CMV-seropositive.

The V and J genes are TRBV6-5 and TRBJ1-2; possibly TRBD1 for D (6 bases). Trimming pared 6 bases from V and 1 base from J, leaving 12 bases between. This CDR3 has 14 residues. CDR1 and CDR2 (germline): MNHEY, SVGAGI. CDR3 DNA: TGTGCCAGCAGGGACACAGGGAGTAACTATGGCTACACCTTC. This codes for CASRDTGSNYGYTF.

This chain links TRBV27 with TRBJ2-7, with D perhaps matching TRBD2 (7 bases). In germline, CDR1 is MNHEY, CDR2 SMNVEV (reference sequence). This CDR3 comprises 14 residues. The V gene lost 5 bases and the J gene lost 5 bases, with 16 bases spanning the gap. The CDR3, as DNA: TGTGCCAGCAGTAGGGGGACTAAGACGGACGAGCAGTACTTC. It is translated as CASSRGTKTDEQYF.

This chain joins TRBV5-6 and TRBJ2-2, with D possibly TRBD1 on 5 matching bases. This CDR3 is 16 amino acids long. V gave up 2 bases and J gave up 0 bases, with 11 bases separating them. Per germline, CDR1 SGHDT and CDR2 YYEEEE. CDR3 in amino acids: CASSFYRGANTGELFF. The DNA for the CDR3 is TGTGCCAGCAGCTTTTATAGGGGTGCGAACACCGGGGAGCTGTTTTTT.

V usage is TRBV28 and J usage is TRBJ2-3; no reliable D call. The V and J ends lost 2 bases and 2 bases respectively, with 5 bases between them. The CDR3 runs to 13 residues. Germline CDR1 is MDHEN and CDR2 is SYDVKM. The CDR3 here is CASSLPNTDTQYF. The CDR3 region has the DNA TGTGCCAGCAGTTTACCCAACACAGATACGCAGTATTTT.

The CDR3 is CASSFRTGAGETQYF. The DNA for the CDR3 is TGTGCCAGCAGCTTCCGGACAGGGGCAGGGGAGACCCAGTACTTC. The genes are TRBV13 and TRBJ2-5, with 9 bases fitting TRBD1. Germline lookup yields CDR1 PRHDT and CDR2 FYEKMQ (reference sequence). The CDR3 runs 15 residues. After removal of 3 bases from V and 5 bases from J, the junction contained 7 bases not matched to a gene.

Concerning this clone itself: A read error may account for a junction end that differs from germline. The chain has TRBV7-7 and TRBJ2-5; D perhaps matches TRBD2 (7 bases). The CDR3 runs to 16 residues. Germline V gives CDR1 SSHAT, CDR2 FNYEAQ (reference sequence). CDR3 sequence: CASSRGRGSHQETQYF. CDR3 sequence (DNA): TGTGCTAGCAGCCGAGGGAGGGGGTCCCACCAAGAGACCCAGTACTTC.

The sample holds one count of this clone. The genes are TRBV7-2 and TRBJ1-3; D remains ambiguous. The CDR3 contains 14 residues. V was pared by 1 base and J by 7 bases, with 11 bases between. Germline V gene data show CDR1 as SGHTA and CDR2 as FQGNSA. The CDR3 DNA sequence: TGTGCCAGCAGCTTAGGGGCTGGAAGGAACACCATATATTTT. Protein product: CASSLGAGRNTIYF.

Only one count was recorded for this clone. The rearrangement links TRBV9 to TRBJ2-3; 9 nucleotides agree with TRBD1. The germline CDR1 and CDR2 sequences are SGDLS and YYNGEE. V gave up 0 bases and J gave up 3 bases; unmatched junction bases: 5. CDR3 size: 16 residues. The CDR3 sequence is CASSVGFGTGTDTQYF. CDR3 sequence (DNA): TGTGCCAGCAGCGTAGGTTTTGGGACAGGGACAGATACGCAGTATTTT.

The chain combines TRBV7-8 with TRBJ2-5; 9 positions agree with TRBD2. The V gene's germline CDR1 is SGHVS and CDR2 FQNEAQ. The CDR3 covers 14 residues. Trimming cost V 0 bases and J 10 bases; bases outside gene matches: 6. CDR3 region: CASSLAASGEDQYF. The DNA for the CDR3 is TGTGCCAGCAGCTTAGCGGCTAGCGGGGAAGACCAGTACTTC.

This clone is a singleton in its sample. The chain combines TRBV27 with TRBJ2-7; 10 nucleotides align to TRBD2. This CDR3 contains 16 residues. In germline, CDR1 is MNHEY, CDR2 SMNVEV (reference sequence). J lost 6 bases, V lost 5 bases, and 13 bases had no gene match. In DNA, the CDR3 is TGTGCCAGCAGTCTCCGAGCTAGCGGGAGTTGGGGCGAGCAGTACTTC. Translating it yields CASSLRASGSWGEQYF.

The J gene is TRBJ2-2, the V gene TRBV4-3; TRBD1 is a possible D gene (6 bases). Germline V gene lookup returns CDR1 LGHNA and CDR2 YSLEER. The V and J ends lost 0 bases and 9 bases respectively, with 8 bases between them. The CDR3 loop spans 13 amino acids. CDR3: CASSQDRGWELFF. The CDR3 DNA reads as TGCGCCAGCAGCCAAGACAGGGGCTGGGAGCTGTTTTTT.

The chain recombines TRBV30 with TRBJ1-6; D ambiguous. This CDR3 has 14 residues. The ends were cut back, 1 base at V and 7 bases at J, with 11 bases in the middle. The germline V gene encodes CDR1 GTSNPN and CDR2 SVGIG (reference sequence). The CDR3 bases are TGTGCCTGGAGTGCCCATGCGGGGAATTCACCCCTCCACTTT. Its protein is CAWSAHAGNSPLHF. The full variable domain, in which reference TRBV30 and TRBJ1-6 provide the parts outside the CDR3, is SQTIHQWPATLVQPVGSPLSLECTVEGTSNPNLYWYRQAAGRGLQLLFYSVGIGQISSEVPQNLSASRPQDRQFILSSKKLLLSDSGFYLCAWSAHAGNSPLHFGNGTRLTVT.

The table lists this clone with a few counts. In DNA, the CDR3 is TGTGCCAGCAGTGCGTCGGGGACAGGGAGGGAGACCCAGTACTTC. Translation: CASSASGTGRETQYF. The V gene is TRBV6-1, the J gene TRBJ2-5, with TRBD1 matching over 9 bases. Trimming took 4 bases from V and 5 from J; bases not matched to a gene: 8. CDR3 size: 15 residues. From germline, CDR1 is MNHNS and CDR2 SASEGT.

The gene calls are TRBV6-5 and TRBJ2-3; D gene unclear. With 5 bases removed from V and 3 bases from J, the gap between germline ends came to 6 bases. This CDR3 is 12 amino acids long. The germline gives CDR1 MNHEY, CDR2 SVGAGI. The DNA of the CDR3 is TGTGCCAGCAGTCCCTCGACAGATACGCAGTATTTT. Residues: CASSPSTDTQYF.

V usage is TRBV7-9 and J usage is TRBJ2-1, with 8 bases lining up with TRBD2. Germline V gene sequence: CDR1 SEHNR, CDR2 FQNEAQ (reference sequence). The CDR3 sequence is 15 residues long. V gave up 8 bases and J gave up 9 bases; unmatched junction bases: 15. CDR3 sequence: CASPTVSGSSVEQFF. The CDR3 bases are TGTGCCAGCCCTACCGTCAGCGGGAGTTCGGTTGAGCAGTTCTTC.

This clone was picked up one time. The CDR3 DNA reads TGCGCCAGCAGTGGGACTAGCGGGAGGGCTAGCACAGATACGCAGTATTTT. It codes for CASSGTSGRASTDTQYF. The chain recombines TRBV10-2 with TRBJ2-3; 15 bases align to TRBD2. With 4 bases clipped from V and 0 bases from J, the junction kept 2 bases outside the gene matches. This CDR3 contains 17 residues. In germline, CDR1 is WSHSY, CDR2 SAAADI.

The V gene is TRBV28, the J gene TRBJ2-1; 10 nucleotides align to TRBD2. With 5 bases clipped from V and 7 bases from J, the junction kept 8 bases outside the gene matches. This CDR3 region has 15 residues. Looked up from germline, CDR1 is MDHEN and CDR2 is SYDVKM. This CDR3 is CASSPGLARLNEQFF. The DNA of the CDR3 is TGTGCCAGCAGTCCGGGACTAGCGCGATTAAATGAGCAGTTCTTC.

The chain is built from TRBV9 and TRBJ2-2; the D gene is possibly TRBD1 (6 bases). The V gene's germline CDR1 is SGDLS and CDR2 YYNGEE. Trimming removed 0 bases at V and 0 bases at J, with 6 bases between. There are 15 residues in the CDR3. The CDR3 DNA reads TGTGCCAGCAGCGTAGGACAGGCGAACACCGGGGAGCTGTTTTTT. This gives the protein CASSVGQANTGELFF.

The chain couples TRBV10-2 to TRBJ2-1; D is undetermined. Germline CDR1 reads WSHSY; CDR2 reads SAAADI. The CDR3 consists of 14 residues. V shed 5 bases and J shed 2 bases, with 10 bases lying between them. The CDR3 sequence: CASSWRQTYNEQFF. Written as DNA, the CDR3 is TGCGCCAGCAGTTGGCGGCAAACCTACAATGAGCAGTTCTTC.